By frequency, the clone carrying this T cell receptor (beta chain) is medium-sized. The data originate from a study of T cell clusters in autoimmune cytopenias. About the study: The mean age of healthy donor controls was almost 57 years, the median about 58 years.

The V gene's germline CDR1 is SGHVS and CDR2 FNYEAQ. This CDR3 contains 15 residues. Each sample's input was roughly 250 ng genomic DNA, some 38,000 genome equivalents. TRB rearrangements were amplified by touch-down multiplex PCR with mixed TRB-A/B primers. TCRdb re-called the multiplex PCR reads; every CDR3 protein appears as one record, without DNA. Here the sample table reports about 4,900 distinct CDR3 sequences. The data also belong to a second study, concerning T cell repertoires in aging, cancer and after chemotherapy. As that report states: These repertoire data do not allow conclusions about immunological memory after chemotherapy.

The chain recombines TRBV7-6 with TRBJ1-6; lacking DNA, the TRBD1 call made by TCRdb goes unchecked. Material for sequencing was peripheral blood. This TCR came from a human donor in good health. CDR3 loop: CASSFSVGRDSPLHF. Together with reference TRBV7-6 and TRBJ1-6, the CDR3 gives the full variable domain: GAGVSQSPRYKVTKRGQDVALRCDPISGHVSLYWYRQALGQGPEFLTYFNYEAQQDKSGLPNDRFSAERPEGSISTLTIQRTEQRDSAMYRCASSFSVGRDSPLHFGNGTRLTVT.